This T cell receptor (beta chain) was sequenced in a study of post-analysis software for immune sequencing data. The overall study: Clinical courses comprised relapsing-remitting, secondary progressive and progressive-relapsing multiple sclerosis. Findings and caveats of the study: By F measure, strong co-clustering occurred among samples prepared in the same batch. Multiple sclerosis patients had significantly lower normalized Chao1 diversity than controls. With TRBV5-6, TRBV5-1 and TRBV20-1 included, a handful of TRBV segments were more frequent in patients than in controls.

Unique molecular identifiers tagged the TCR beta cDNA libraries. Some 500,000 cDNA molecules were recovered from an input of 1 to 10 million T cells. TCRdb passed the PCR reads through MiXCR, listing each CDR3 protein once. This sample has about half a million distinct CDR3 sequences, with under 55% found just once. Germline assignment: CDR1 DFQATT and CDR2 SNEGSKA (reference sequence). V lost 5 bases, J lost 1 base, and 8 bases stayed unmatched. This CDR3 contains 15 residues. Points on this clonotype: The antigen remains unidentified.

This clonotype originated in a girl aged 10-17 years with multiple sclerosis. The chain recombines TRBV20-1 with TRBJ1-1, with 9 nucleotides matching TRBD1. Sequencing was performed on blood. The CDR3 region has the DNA TGCAGTGCTGCCCCCGGACAGGGGTGGAACACTGAAGCTTTCTTT. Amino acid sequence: CSAAPGQGWNTEAFF.